These 30 T cell receptor beta chains came from one sample sequenced in a study of blood T cells in healthy people across ages. A sample-barcoded 5' primer and a J-beta primer mix were used in a second PCR of roughly 7 to 12 cycles. MiXCR, run by TCRdb on the 5' RACE reads, gives a single entry per CDR3 protein. Among approximately 800,000 distinct CDR3 sequences, under 40% were seen once, and the ten largest hold under 15%. Specimen: blood. Every receptor here comes from a man aged 18 to 29 in good health.

CDR3 sequence (DNA): TGTGCCAGCGGTAACATAGCGGGGGGCCTCGGATATACGCAGTATTTT. Translation: CASGNIAGGLGYTQYF. The V and J genes are TRBV14 and TRBJ2-3; 10 bases match TRBD2. V dropped 8 bases and J dropped 7; count of bases not matched to a gene: 15. Germline CDR1 is SGHDN and CDR2 is FVKESK. The CDR3 covers 16 residues.

The table lists this clonotype with a few counts. This chain connects TRBV19 to TRBJ2-4, with 7 bases aligning to TRBD2. CDR1 and CDR2 from the germline V gene are LNHDA and SQIVND (reference sequence). This CDR3 has 14 residues. Trimming at V came to 9 bases and at J to 6 bases, leaving 11 bases not matched to a gene. The CDR3 nucleotides are TGTGCCAGCGCTACCGGGACTACTGCAAACATTCAGTACTTC. As protein: CASATGTTANIQYF.

On this clonotype: A much larger clonotype is one base distant, so this may be a read error. This sequence joins TRBV6-6 and TRBJ2-5; D unclear. The germline V gene has CDR1 MNHNY and CDR2 SVGAGI (reference sequence). The CDR3 is 14 amino acids. The CDR3 DNA follows: TGTACCAGCAGTATTAGCATTGCCCAAGAGACCCAGTACTTC. Residues: CTSSISIAQETQYF.

Worth noting for this clonotype: A much larger clone lies a single base off, so this may be a read error. The chain combines TRBV6-2 or TRBV6-3 with TRBJ2-5; D remains ambiguous. With the DNA end fitting TRBJ2-1 better, the J assignment may be wrong. CDR1 is MNHEY and CDR2 is SVGEGT in the germline V gene. The CDR3 is 14 residues long. CDR3 sequence: CAISPMGWQETQFF. Here the CDR3 DNA reads TGTGCCATTTCCCCAATGGGGTGGCAAGAGACCCAGTTCTTC.

The rearrangement joins TRBV4-1 to TRBJ2-1, with TRBD1 identical over 9 bases. V lost 1 base to trimming and J lost 6 bases; unmatched junction nucleotides: 7. CDR3 length equals 16 residues. From germline, CDR1 is MGHRA and CDR2 YSYEKL. The CDR3 protein is CASSQGVGQGFNEQFF. CDR3 DNA: TGCGCCAGCAGCCAAGGAGTGGGACAGGGTTTCAATGAGCAGTTCTTC.

This chain links TRBV6-6 with TRBJ2-4, with D perhaps assigned TRBD1 or TRBD2 (5 bases each). CDR1 MNHNY and CDR2 SVGAGI come from the germline V gene (reference sequence). There are 16 residues in the CDR3. The V end was cut by 7 bases, the J end by 0 bases, with 16 bases between. Here the CDR3 DNA reads TGTGCCAGCACCCGGGGCGGTGGCCTAGCCAAAAACATTCAGTACTTC. Residues: CASTRGGGLAKNIQYF.

The V and J genes are TRBV6-5 and TRBJ1-1; no reliable D call. CDR1 is MNHEY and CDR2 is SVGAGI in the germline V gene. The CDR3 sequence is 13 residues long. Trimming stripped 0 bases from V and 6 bases from J, with 8 bases between. CDR3 protein: CASSYSGQAEAFF. The CDR3 DNA reads as TGTGCCAGCAGTTACTCTGGGCAGGCTGAAGCTTTCTTT.

J is TRBJ2-4 and V is TRBV18, with 7 bases matching TRBD2. The DNA end favors TRBJ2-7, so the J call may be wrong. The length of the CDR3 is 12 residues. The germline CDR1 and CDR2 sequences are KGHSH and LQKENI. The CDR3 region is CASSPGEGEQYF. CDR3 sequence (DNA): TGTGCCAGCTCACCGGGGGAGGGCGAGCAGTACTTC.

In this sample, this clonotype turned up many times. The chain combines TRBV10-3 with TRBJ1-2, with D maybe TRBD1 (6 bases). The germline V gene has CDR1 ENHRY and CDR2 SYGVKD. This CDR3 spans 13 amino acids. V dropped 10 bases and J dropped 4 bases, with 16 bases sitting between them. The CDR3 region has the DNA TGTGCCACCTCCGGGACATCGATCTATGGCTACACCTTC. Translating gives CATSGTSIYGYTF.

This clonotype was found many times. The rearrangement links TRBV27 to TRBJ1-6; TRBD1 matches 10 bases. Germline CDR1 reads MNHEY; CDR2 reads SMNVEV (reference sequence). The J segment lost 6 bases and the V segment lost 6 bases, leaving 5 bases of the junction unmatched. The CDR3 spans 15 residues. The CDR3 region is CASRAGDRGNSPLHF. CDR3 bases: TGTGCCAGCAGAGCCGGGGACAGGGGTAATTCACCCCTCCACTTT.

V usage is TRBV6-6 and J usage is TRBJ1-2; 9 bases fit TRBD1. The germline V gene has CDR1 MNHNY and CDR2 SVGAGI (reference sequence). After removal of 6 bases from V and 6 bases from J, the junction contained 5 bases not matched to a gene. The CDR3 is made up of 13 amino acids. The CDR3 bases are TGTGCCAGCAGAGAGACAGGGGGACATGGCTACACCTTC. Translation gives CASRETGGHGYTF.

This clonotype was counted a single time. V usage is TRBV19 and J usage is TRBJ1-2; D unclear. The CDR3 is 15 residues long. In germline, CDR1 is LNHDA, CDR2 SQIVND (reference sequence). Trimming removed 4 bases from V and 4 bases from J, with 16 bases in between. The chain's CDR3 is CASSTEGVSGYGYTF. The CDR3 bases are TGTGCCAGTAGTACAGAGGGTGTCTCTGGCTATGGCTACACCTTC. Complete variable domain (other parts from reference TRBV19 and TRBJ1-2): DGGITQSPKYLFRKEGQNVTLSCEQNLNHDAMYWYRQDPGQGLRLIYYSQIVNDFQKGDIAEGYSVSREKKESFPLTVTSAQKNPTAFYLCASSTEGVSGYGYTFGSGTRLTVV.

For this clonotype: A single base separates this from a much larger clone, so it may be a read error. This CDR3 reads CSARACLYEQYF. The CDR3, as DNA: TGCAGTGCTAGAGCATGTTTATACGAGCAGTACTTC. J is TRBJ2-7 and V is TRBV20-1; unclear D gene. The CDR3 runs 12 residues. CDR1 and CDR2 from the germline V gene are DFQATT and SNEGSKA (reference sequence). Between the trimmed V and J ends, which lost 1 base and 4 bases, there was a span of 8 bases.

This clonotype was counted only a few times. V and J are TRBV18 and TRBJ1-2, with D uncertain. This CDR3 region has 16 residues. Germline loops: CDR1 KGHSH, CDR2 LQKENI. Trimming removed 2 bases from V and 5 bases from J, with 18 bases in between. CDR3 DNA sequence: TGTGCCAGCTCACCAGAGGTAACCTCGGCCGTGTATGGCTACACCTTC. It encodes CASSPEVTSAVYGYTF.

This clonotype has a handful of counts. The V call is TRBV7-8, the J call TRBJ2-1; 9 nucleotides align to TRBD2. V lost 2 bases to trimming and J lost 3 bases; unmatched junction nucleotides: 11. The CDR3 length is 18 residues. CDR1 SGHVS and CDR2 FQNEAQ come from the germline V gene. CDR3 DNA: TGTGCCAGCAGCTTATACCCCGTAGCGGGAGCAAGCTACAATGAGCAGTTCTTC. Protein product: CASSLYPVAGASYNEQFF. The full variable domain, its missing parts supplied by reference TRBV7-8 and TRBJ2-1, is GAGVSQSPRYKVAKRGQDVALRCDPISGHVSLFWYQQALGQGPEFLTYFQNEAQLDKSGLPSDRFFAERPEGSVSTLKIQRTQQEDSAVYLCASSLYPVAGASYNEQFFGPGTRLTVL.

The chain joins TRBV9 to TRBJ2-6; D is unclear. The CDR3 loop spans 15 amino acids. The germline V and J ends were trimmed by 0 bases and 0 bases, with 4 bases remaining between them. Germline CDR1 and CDR2: SGDLS and YYNGEE. The CDR3 DNA reads as TGTGCCAGCAGCGTAGTGGGCTCTGGGGCCAACGTCCTGACTTTC. As protein: CASSVVGSGANVLTF.

This clonotype was picked up a small number of times. The rearrangement joins TRBV7-9 to TRBJ1-1; D not certain. V shed 5 bases and J shed 0 bases, with 4 bases lying between them. Germline V lookup: CDR1 SEHNR, CDR2 FQNEAQ (reference sequence). This CDR3 comprises 12 residues. CDR3 amino acids: CASSKMNTEAFF. The CDR3 DNA reads TGTGCCAGCAGCAAGATGAACACTGAAGCTTTCTTT.

This clonotype was seen a handful of times. The chain has TRBV7-2 and TRBJ1-1, with 7 bases matching TRBD1. The CDR3 has 14 residues. The V gene end was trimmed by 7 bases and the J gene end by 5 bases; junction bases not matched to a gene: 10. The germline V gene has CDR1 SGHTA and CDR2 FQGNSA. DNA for the CDR3: TGTGCCAGCATTACCGGGACAGCCGGGACTGAAGCTTTCTTT. Encoded protein: CASITGTAGTEAFF.

This clonotype was found many times. The J gene is TRBJ1-2, the V gene TRBV7-9; no clear D. The ends were cut back, 0 bases at V and 0 bases at J, with 5 bases in the middle. Germline lookup yields CDR1 SEHNR and CDR2 FQNEAQ (reference sequence). The CDR3 extends over 14 amino acids. The CDR3 region is CASSLAMANYGYTF. For the CDR3, the DNA is TGTGCCAGCAGCTTAGCGATGGCTAACTATGGCTACACCTTC. Combining the CDR3 with reference TRBV7-9 and TRBJ1-2 gives the whole variable domain DTGVSQNPRHKITKRGQNVTFRCDPISEHNRLYWYRQTLGQGPEFLTYFQNEAQLEKSRLLSDRFSAERPKGSFSTLEIQRTEQGDSAMYLCASSLAMANYGYTFGSGTRLTVV.

This rearrangement joins TRBV7-2 to TRBJ2-1, with TRBD1 matching over 11 bases. Losses at the gene ends were 7 bases for V and 3 bases for J; bases not matched to a gene: 14. From germline, CDR1 is SGHTA and CDR2 FQGNSA. The CDR3 is 18 amino acids. CDR3 bases: TGTGCCAGCACCGATCGTGCAGGACAGGGGGCCTTCTACAATGAGCAGTTCTTC. Protein: CASTDRAGQGAFYNEQFF. Together with reference TRBV7-2 and TRBJ2-1, the CDR3 gives the full variable domain: GAGVSQSPSNKVTEKGKDVELRCDPISGHTALYWYRQSLGQGLEFLIYFQGNSAPDKSGLPSDRFSAERTGGSVSTLTIQRTQQEDSAVYLCASTDRAGQGAFYNEQFFGPGTRLTVL.

In its sample, this clonotype was seen once. The chain uses TRBV10-3 and TRBJ1-1, with D possibly TRBD1 on 5 matching bases. The CDR3 sequence is 13 residues long. V lost 8 bases to trimming and J lost 1 base, with 11 bases between them. The germline CDR1 and CDR2 sequences are ENHRY and SYGVKD. For the CDR3, the DNA is TGTGCCATCGGGGGGATAGGGAACACTGAAGCTTTCTTT. Translation: CAIGGIGNTEAFF.

CDR3 region: CASSLRRKNTEAFF. In DNA, the CDR3 is TGCGCCAGCAGCCTCAGGAGAAAGAACACTGAAGCTTTCTTT. This sequence joins TRBV5-1 and TRBJ1-1; no clear D. The CDR3 spans 14 residues. V lost 4 bases to trimming and J lost 1 base, with 11 bases between them. The germline gives CDR1 SGHRS, CDR2 YFSETQ. Full variable domain (rest looked up from reference TRBV5-1 and TRBJ1-1): KAGVTQTPRYLIKTRGQQVTLSCSPISGHRSVSWYQQTPGQGLQFLFEYFSETQRNKGNFPGRFSGRQFSNSRSEMNVSTLELGDSALYLCASSLRRKNTEAFFGQGTRLTVV.

The chain has TRBV6-2 or TRBV6-3 and TRBJ2-5; 8 bases are shared with TRBD2. Losses at the gene ends were 2 bases for V and 4 bases for J; bases not matched to a gene: 6. Germline CDR1 is MNHEY and CDR2 is SVGEGT. The CDR3 is made up of 15 amino acids. CDR3 region: CASSYPPGGVETQYF. In nucleotides, the CDR3 is TGTGCCAGCAGTTACCCCCCGGGGGGGGTAGAGACCCAGTACTTC.

The genes are TRBV3-1 and TRBJ1-5, with TRBD1 as a possible D gene (5 bases). This CDR3 is built from 15 residues. The V gene lost 6 bases and the J gene lost 3 bases, with 15 bases spanning the gap. Germline CDR1 and CDR2: LGHDT and YNNKEL (reference sequence). The CDR3 bases are TGTGCCAGCAGTCCCACCCAGGGCTCCAATCAGCCCCAGCATTTT. This encodes CASSPTQGSNQPQHF.

The CDR3 DNA reads as TGCAGCGTTGGGACTAGACAGGACAGTACTGAAGCTTTCTTT. Translating it yields CSVGTRQDSTEAFF. This chain links TRBV29-1 with TRBJ1-1; a weak D match, TRBD1 (6 bases). In germline, CDR1 is SQVTM, CDR2 ANQGSEA. CDR3 length: 14 residues. The V end lost 4 bases, the J end lost 5 bases, and 17 bases lay between the germline ends. Full variable domain (outside the CDR3, taken from reference TRBV29-1 and TRBJ1-1): SAVISQKPSRDICQRGTSLTIQCQVDSQVTMMFWYRQQPGQSLTLIATANQGSEATYESGFVIDKFPISRPNLTFSTLTVSNMSPEDSSIYLCSVGTRQDSTEAFFGQGTRLTVV.

This rearrangement joins TRBV3-1 to TRBJ2-3, with 11 bases aligning to TRBD1. The CDR3 contains 15 residues. J was trimmed by 7 bases and V by 4 bases; bases with no gene match: 7. From germline, CDR1 is LGHDT and CDR2 YNNKEL (reference sequence). In DNA, the CDR3 is TGTGCCAGCAGCCCTCTTGGACAGGGGGCACATACGCAGTATTTT. Its translation: CASSPLGQGAHTQYF.

This sequence joins TRBV2 and TRBJ2-6; maybe TRBD1 (6 bases). Germline V gives CDR1 SNHLY, CDR2 FYNNEI. This CDR3 region has 16 residues. The germline V and J ends were trimmed by 8 bases and 2 bases, with 16 bases remaining between them. The CDR3 DNA follows: TGTGCCAGCGGCCCCACAGCAGGGGCTGGGGCCAACGTCCTGACTTTC. Translating it yields CASGPTAGAGANVLTF. Full variable domain (remainder filled in from reference TRBV2 and TRBJ2-6): EPEVTQTPSHQVTQMGQEVILRCVPISNHLYFYWYRQILGQKVEFLVSFYNNEISEKSEIFDDQFSVERPDGSNFTLKIRSTKLEDSAMYFCASGPTAGAGANVLTFGAGSRLTVL.

This clonotype was picked up a small number of times. The rearrangement uses TRBV2 and TRBJ2-7; TRBD1 matches 7 bases. Losses at the gene ends were 6 bases for V and 2 bases for J; bases not matched to a gene: 4. The germline CDR1 and CDR2 sequences are SNHLY and FYNNEI. This CDR3 contains 13 residues. The DNA of the CDR3 is TGTGCCAGCAGAGGAGACAGGGCCTACGAGCAGTACTTC. Protein sequence: CASRGDRAYEQYF. Variable domain in full (rest from reference TRBV2 and TRBJ2-7): EPEVTQTPSHQVTQMGQEVILRCVPISNHLYFYWYRQILGQKVEFLVSFYNNEISEKSEIFDDQFSVERPDGSNFTLKIRSTKLEDSAMYFCASRGDRAYEQYFGPGTRLTVT.

In its sample, this clonotype was seen many times. The chain is built from TRBV25-1 and TRBJ2-3; weak D call: TRBD1 (5 bases). CDR1 and CDR2 (germline): MGHDK, SYGVNS. Trimming cost V 5 bases and J 4 bases, with 7 bases left between them. This CDR3 contains 12 residues. The CDR3 reads CASSQTADTQYF. The CDR3 DNA follows: TGTGCCAGCAGTCAGACAGCAGATACGCAGTATTTT.

There are many counts of this clonotype. CDR3 DNA sequence: TGCAGTGCTAAGGGGTTCACAGATACGCAGTATTTT. Encoded protein: CSAKGFTDTQYF. The J gene is TRBJ2-3, the V gene TRBV20-1; D is possibly TRBD1 (5 bases). CDR1 is DFQATT and CDR2 is SNEGSKA in the germline V gene (reference sequence). Trimming took 4 bases from V and 2 from J, leaving 7 bases between them. This CDR3 contains 12 residues.